This T cell receptor (beta chain) was identified in a study of blood T cell repertoires in COVID-19. Study details: From T cells, B-cell-depleted T cells, or PBMCs came the material, which was cDNA or gDNA.

Germline-derived CDR1 and CDR2 are MRHNA and SNTAGT. This CDR3 comprises 13 residues. With 3 bases clipped from V and 4 bases from J, the junction kept 2 bases outside the gene matches. The table came from immunoSEQ multiplex PCR; TCRdb's copy has only in-frame clones and leaves some out. The sample includes about 240,000 clones, around 87% seen only once; the top ten take approximately 7.2%. Regarding this clone: The sample carries other DNA sequences with the same CDR3.

The material sequenced was peripheral blood. The receptor was derived from a woman in her seventies with active or convalescent COVID-19. V usage is TRBV6-4 and J usage is TRBJ1-1; 7 bases agree with TRBD1. CDR3 DNA sequence: TGTGCCAGCAGTGATACAGGGGTCACTGAAGCTTTCTTT. Residues: CASSDTGVTEAFF.